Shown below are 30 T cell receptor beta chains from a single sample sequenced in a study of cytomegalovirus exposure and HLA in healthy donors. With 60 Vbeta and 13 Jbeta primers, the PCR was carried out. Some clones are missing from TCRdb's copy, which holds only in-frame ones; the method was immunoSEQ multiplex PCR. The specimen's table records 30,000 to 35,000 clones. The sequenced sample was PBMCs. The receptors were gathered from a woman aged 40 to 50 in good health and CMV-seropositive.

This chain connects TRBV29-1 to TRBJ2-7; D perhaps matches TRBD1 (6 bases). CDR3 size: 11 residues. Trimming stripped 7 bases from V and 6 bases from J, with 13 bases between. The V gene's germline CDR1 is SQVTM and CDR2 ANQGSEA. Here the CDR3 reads CSAGRGTEQYF. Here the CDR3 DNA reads TGCAGCGCCGGCAGGGGTACCGAGCAGTACTTC.

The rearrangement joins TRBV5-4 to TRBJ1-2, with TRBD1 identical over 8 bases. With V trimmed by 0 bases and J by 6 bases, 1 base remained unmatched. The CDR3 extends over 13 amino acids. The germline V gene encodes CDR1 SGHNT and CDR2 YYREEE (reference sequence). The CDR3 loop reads CASSLDRGDGYTF. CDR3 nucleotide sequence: TGTGCCAGCAGCTTGGACAGGGGGGATGGCTACACCTTC.

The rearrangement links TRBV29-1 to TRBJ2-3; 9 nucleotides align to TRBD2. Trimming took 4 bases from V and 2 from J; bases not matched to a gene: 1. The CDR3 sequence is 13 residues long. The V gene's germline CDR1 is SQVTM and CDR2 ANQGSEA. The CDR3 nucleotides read TGCAGCGTTGCTAGCGGGAACACAGATACGCAGTATTTT. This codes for CSVASGNTDTQYF.

The CDR3 sequence: CASRQEGNTEAFF. The CDR3 nucleotides read TGCGCCAGCAGACAAGAGGGGAACACTGAAGCTTTCTTT. This chain connects TRBV5-1 to TRBJ1-1; D unclear. The germline V and J ends were trimmed by 5 bases and 1 base, with 9 bases remaining between them. The CDR3 length is 13 residues. Germline V CDR1 and CDR2: SGHRS, YFSETQ.

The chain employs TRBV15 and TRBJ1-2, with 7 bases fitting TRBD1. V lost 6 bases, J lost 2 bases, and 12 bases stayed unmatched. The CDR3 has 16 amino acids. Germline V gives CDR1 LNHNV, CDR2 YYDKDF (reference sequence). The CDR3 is CATRGEVGQQNYGYTF. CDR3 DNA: TGTGCCACCAGGGGAGAGGTGGGACAGCAGAACTATGGCTACACCTTC.

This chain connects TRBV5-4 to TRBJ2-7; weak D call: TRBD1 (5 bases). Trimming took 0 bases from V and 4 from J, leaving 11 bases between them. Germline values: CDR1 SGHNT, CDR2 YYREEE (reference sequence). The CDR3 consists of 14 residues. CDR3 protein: CASSLGVGAYEQYF. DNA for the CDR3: TGTGCCAGCAGCTTGGGGGTAGGGGCTTACGAGCAGTACTTC.

The chain's CDR3 is CASSYSSSGRASEQYF. As DNA, the CDR3 is TGTGCCAGCAGTTACTCATCCAGCGGGAGGGCCAGTGAGCAGTACTTC. The V and J genes are TRBV6-5 and TRBJ2-7, with 10 bases aligning to TRBD2. In germline, CDR1 is MNHEY, CDR2 SVGAGI. J lost 7 bases, V lost 0 bases, and 9 bases had no gene match. CDR3 size: 16 residues.

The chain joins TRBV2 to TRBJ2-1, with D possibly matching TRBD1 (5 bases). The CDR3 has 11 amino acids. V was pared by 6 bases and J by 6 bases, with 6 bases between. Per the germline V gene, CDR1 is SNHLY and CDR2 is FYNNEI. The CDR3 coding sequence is TGTGCCAGCAGGCAGGGCAATGAGCAGTTCTTC. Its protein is CASRQGNEQFF.

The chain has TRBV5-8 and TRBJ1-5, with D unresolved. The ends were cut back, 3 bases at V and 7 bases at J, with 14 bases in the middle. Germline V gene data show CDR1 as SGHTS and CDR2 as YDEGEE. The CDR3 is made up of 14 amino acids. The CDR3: CASSSPGNGQPQHF. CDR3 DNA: TGTGCCAGCAGCTCCCCCGGGAATGGACAGCCCCAGCATTTT.

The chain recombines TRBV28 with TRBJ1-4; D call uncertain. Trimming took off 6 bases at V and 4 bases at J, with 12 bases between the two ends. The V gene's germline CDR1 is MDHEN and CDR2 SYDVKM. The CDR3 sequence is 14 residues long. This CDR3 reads CASSLGRFNEKLFF. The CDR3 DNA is TGTGCCAGCAGCCTAGGGAGATTTAATGAAAAACTGTTTTTT. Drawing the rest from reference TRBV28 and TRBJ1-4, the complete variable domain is DVKVTQSSRYLVKRTGEKVFLECVQDMDHENMFWYRQDPGLGLRLIYFSYDVKMKEKGDIPEGYSVSREKKERFSLILESASTNQTSMYLCASSLGRFNEKLFFGSGTQLSVL.

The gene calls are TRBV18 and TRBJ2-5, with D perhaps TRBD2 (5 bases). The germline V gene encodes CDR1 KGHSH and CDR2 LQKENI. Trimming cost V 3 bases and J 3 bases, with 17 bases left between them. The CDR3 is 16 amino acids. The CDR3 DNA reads TGTGCCAGCTCACCGGTACTAGGTAATCGGGAAGAGACCCAGTACTTC. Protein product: CASSPVLGNREETQYF.

The CDR3 sequence: CASLQDTGVYTF. The CDR3 DNA reads TGTGCCAGCTTGCAGGATACCGGTGTCTACACCTTC. The rearrangement links TRBV28 to TRBJ1-2; D ambiguous. This CDR3 region has 12 residues. The V end lost 8 bases, the J end lost 10 bases, and 17 bases lay between the germline ends. Germline V gene lookup returns CDR1 MDHEN and CDR2 SYDVKM.

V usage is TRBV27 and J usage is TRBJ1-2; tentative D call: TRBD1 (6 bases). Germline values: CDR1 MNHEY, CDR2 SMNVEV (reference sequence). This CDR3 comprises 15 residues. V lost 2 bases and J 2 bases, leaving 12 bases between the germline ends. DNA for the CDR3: TGTGCCAGCAGTTTAATGGCAGGGGCCAACTATGGCTACACCTTC. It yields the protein CASSLMAGANYGYTF.

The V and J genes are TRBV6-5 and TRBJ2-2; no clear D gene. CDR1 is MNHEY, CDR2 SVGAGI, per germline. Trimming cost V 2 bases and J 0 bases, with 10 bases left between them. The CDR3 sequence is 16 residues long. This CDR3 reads CASSYGIATNTGELFF. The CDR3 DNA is TGTGCCAGCAGTTACGGAATAGCAACGAACACCGGGGAGCTGTTTTTT.

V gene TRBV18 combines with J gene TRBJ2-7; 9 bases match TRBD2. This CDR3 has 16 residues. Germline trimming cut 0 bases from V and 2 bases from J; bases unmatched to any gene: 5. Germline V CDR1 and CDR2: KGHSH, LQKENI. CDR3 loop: CASSPPSGSVTYEQYF. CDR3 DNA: TGTGCCAGCTCACCACCTAGCGGGAGCGTCACCTACGAGCAGTACTTC.

The CDR3 bases are TGTGCCAGCGCAAGTGGGGCCACAGATACGCAGTATTTT. Translating gives CASASGATDTQYF. J is TRBJ2-3 and V is TRBV11-3, with TRBD1 as a possible D gene (5 bases). The CDR3 consists of 13 residues. Trimming stripped 8 bases from V and 2 bases from J, with 11 bases between. CDR1 and CDR2 (germline): SGHNT, YENEEA.

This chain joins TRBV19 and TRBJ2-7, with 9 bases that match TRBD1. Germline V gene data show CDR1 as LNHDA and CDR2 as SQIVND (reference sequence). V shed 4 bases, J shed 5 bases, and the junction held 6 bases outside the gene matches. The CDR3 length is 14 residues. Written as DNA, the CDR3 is TGTGCCAGTAGTACCACCGGGACAGGGAACGAGCAGTACTTC. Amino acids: CASSTTGTGNEQYF.

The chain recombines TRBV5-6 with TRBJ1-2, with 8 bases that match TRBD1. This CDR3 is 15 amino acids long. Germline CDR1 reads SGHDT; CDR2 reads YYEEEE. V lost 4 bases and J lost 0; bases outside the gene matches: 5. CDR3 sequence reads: CASSVQGVSNYGYTF. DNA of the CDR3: TGTGCCAGCAGCGTACAGGGGGTGTCTAACTATGGCTACACCTTC.

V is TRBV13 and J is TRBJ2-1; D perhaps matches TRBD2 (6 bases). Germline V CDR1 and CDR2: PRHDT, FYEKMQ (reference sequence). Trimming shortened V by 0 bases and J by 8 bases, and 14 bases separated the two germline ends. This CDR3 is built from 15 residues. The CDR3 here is CASSLGRWRDHEQFF. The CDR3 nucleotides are TGTGCCAGCAGCTTAGGCCGATGGAGGGACCATGAGCAGTTCTTC. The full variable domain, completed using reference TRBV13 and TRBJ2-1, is AAGVIQSPRHLIKEKRETATLKCYPIPRHDTVYWYQQGPGQDPQFLISFYEKMQSDKGSIPDRFSAQQFSDYHSELNMSSLELGDSALYFCASSLGRWRDHEQFFGPGTRLTVL.

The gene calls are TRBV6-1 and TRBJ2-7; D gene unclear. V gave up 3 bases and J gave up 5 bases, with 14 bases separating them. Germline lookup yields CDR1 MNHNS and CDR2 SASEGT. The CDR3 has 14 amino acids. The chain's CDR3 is CASSDNTPSNEQYF. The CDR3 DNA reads TGTGCCAGCAGTGATAACACCCCCTCAAACGAGCAGTACTTC.

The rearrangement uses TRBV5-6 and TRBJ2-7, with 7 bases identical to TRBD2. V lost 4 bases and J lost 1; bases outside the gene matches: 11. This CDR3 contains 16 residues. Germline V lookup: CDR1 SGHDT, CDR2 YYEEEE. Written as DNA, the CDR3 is TGTGCCAGCAGCGCCCTCGGGGCGGGAGTGTCCTACGAGCAGTACTTC. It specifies CASSALGAGVSYEQYF.

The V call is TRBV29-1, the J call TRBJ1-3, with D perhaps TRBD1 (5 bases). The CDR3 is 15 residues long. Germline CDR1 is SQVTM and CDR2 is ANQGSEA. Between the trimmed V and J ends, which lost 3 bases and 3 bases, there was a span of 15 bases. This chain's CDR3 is CSVDSGQGGGNTIYF. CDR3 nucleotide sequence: TGCAGCGTTGACTCGGGCCAGGGAGGTGGAAACACCATATATTTT.

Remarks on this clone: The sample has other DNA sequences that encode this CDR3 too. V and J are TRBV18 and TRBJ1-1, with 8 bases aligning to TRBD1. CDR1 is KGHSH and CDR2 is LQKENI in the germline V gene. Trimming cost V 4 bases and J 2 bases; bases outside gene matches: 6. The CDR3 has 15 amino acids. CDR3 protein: CASSLGQAPNTEAFF. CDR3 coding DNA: TGTGCCAGCTCACTGGGACAGGCCCCCAACACTGAAGCTTTCTTT.

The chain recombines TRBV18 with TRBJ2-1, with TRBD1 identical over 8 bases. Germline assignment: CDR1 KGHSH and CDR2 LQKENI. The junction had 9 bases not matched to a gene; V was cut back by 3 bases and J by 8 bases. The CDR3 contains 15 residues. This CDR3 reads CASSPSQGVTDEQFF. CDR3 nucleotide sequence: TGTGCCAGCTCACCTTCACAGGGGGTGACCGATGAGCAGTTCTTC.

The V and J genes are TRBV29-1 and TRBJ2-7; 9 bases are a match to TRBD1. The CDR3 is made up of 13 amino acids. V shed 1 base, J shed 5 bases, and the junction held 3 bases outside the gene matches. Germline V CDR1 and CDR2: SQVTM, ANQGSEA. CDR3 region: CSVEGTGVNEQYF. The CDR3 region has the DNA TGCAGCGTTGAAGGGACAGGGGTTAACGAGCAGTACTTC.

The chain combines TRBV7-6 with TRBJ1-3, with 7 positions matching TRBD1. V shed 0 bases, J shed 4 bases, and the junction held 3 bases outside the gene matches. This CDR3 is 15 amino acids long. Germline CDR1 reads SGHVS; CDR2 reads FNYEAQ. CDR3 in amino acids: CASSLARTGGNTIYF. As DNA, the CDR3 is TGTGCCAGCAGCTTAGCTCGGACAGGAGGAAACACCATATATTTT.

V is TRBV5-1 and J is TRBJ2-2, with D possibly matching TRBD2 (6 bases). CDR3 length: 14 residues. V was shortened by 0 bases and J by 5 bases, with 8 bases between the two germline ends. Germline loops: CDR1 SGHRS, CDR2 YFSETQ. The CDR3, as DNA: TGCGCCAGCAGCTTGGAAGCGGGTACCGGGGAGCTGTTTTTT. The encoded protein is CASSLEAGTGELFF.

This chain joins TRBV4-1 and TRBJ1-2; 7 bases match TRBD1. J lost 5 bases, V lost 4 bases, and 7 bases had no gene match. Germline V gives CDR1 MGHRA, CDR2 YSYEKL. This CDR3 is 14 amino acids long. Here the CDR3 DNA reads TGCGCCAGCAGCCCCTTGGCAGGGGGGTATGGCTACACCTTC. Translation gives CASSPLAGGYGYTF.

CDR3 protein: CAWSDKGTGNTEAFF. For the CDR3, the DNA is TGTGCCTGGAGTGATAAAGGGACAGGGAACACTGAAGCTTTCTTT. The V call is TRBV30, the J call TRBJ1-1; 8 bases map to TRBD1. V was clipped by 1 base and J by 1 base; unmatched bases: 5. Germline V gene lookup returns CDR1 GTSNPN and CDR2 SVGIG (reference sequence). The CDR3 runs 15 residues.

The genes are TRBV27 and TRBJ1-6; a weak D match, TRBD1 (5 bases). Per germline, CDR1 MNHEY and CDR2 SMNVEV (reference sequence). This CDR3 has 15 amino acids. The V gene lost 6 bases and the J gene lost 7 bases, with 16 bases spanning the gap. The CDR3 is CASSPPRGVNSPLHF. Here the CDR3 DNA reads TGTGCCAGCAGCCCCCCTCGGGGGGTGAATTCACCCCTCCACTTT.